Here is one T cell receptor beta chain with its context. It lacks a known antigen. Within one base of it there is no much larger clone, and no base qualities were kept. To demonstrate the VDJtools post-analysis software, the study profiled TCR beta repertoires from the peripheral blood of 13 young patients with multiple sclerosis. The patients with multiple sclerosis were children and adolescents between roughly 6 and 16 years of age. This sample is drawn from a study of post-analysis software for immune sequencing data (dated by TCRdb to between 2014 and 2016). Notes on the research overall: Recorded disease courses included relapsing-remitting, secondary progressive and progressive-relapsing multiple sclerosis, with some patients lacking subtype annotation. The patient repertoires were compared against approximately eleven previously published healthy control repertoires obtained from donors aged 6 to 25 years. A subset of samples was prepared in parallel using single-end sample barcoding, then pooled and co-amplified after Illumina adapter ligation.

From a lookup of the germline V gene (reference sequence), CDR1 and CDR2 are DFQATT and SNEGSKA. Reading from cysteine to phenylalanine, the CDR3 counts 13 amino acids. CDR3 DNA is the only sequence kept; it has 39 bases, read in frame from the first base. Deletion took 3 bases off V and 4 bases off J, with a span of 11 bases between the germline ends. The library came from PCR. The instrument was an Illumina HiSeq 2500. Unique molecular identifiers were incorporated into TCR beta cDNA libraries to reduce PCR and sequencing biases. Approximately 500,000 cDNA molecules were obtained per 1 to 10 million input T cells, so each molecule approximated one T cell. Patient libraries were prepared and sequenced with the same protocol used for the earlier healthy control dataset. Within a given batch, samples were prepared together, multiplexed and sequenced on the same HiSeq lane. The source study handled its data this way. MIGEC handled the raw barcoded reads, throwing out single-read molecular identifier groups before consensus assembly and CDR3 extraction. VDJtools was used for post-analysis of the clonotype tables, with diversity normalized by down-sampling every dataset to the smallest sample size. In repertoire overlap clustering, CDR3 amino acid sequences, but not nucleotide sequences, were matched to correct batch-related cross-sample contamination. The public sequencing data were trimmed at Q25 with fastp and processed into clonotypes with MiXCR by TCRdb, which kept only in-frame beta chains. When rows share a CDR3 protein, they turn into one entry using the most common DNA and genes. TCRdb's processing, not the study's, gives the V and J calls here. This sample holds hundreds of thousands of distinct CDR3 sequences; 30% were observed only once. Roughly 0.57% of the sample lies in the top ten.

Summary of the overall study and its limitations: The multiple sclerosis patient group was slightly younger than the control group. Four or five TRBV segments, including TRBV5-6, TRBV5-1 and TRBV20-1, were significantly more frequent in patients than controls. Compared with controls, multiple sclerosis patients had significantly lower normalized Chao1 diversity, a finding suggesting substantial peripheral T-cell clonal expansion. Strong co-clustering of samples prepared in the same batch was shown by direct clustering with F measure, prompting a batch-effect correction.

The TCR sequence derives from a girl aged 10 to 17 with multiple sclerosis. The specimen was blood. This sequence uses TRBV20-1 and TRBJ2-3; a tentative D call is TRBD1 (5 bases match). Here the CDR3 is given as CSARAGQSDTQYF. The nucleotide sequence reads TGCAGTGCTAGGGCAGGGCAGTCAGATACGCAGTATTTT.